One and the same sample provided the 14 T cell receptor beta chains below, sequenced in a study of a mutant IDH1 vaccine in newly diagnosed glioma. The antigens of these receptors remain unknown. Time point reported: week 35, safety follow-up. Topical imiquimod was applied with each vaccine dose, which held 300 ug of mutant IDH1 20-mer peptide. Profiled with immunoSEQ multiplex PCR; TCRdb holds only in-frame clones, not every one. The repertoire has some 60,000 clones, roughly 76% of them found once; the top ten carry about 4.9%. This material consisted of PBMCs, taken from a glioma patient whose treatment included an IDH1 peptide vaccine. The source of these receptors is a man between 35 and 55 years old with glioma.

This chain joins TRBV13 and TRBJ2-5; 12 bases line up with TRBD2. Germline CDR1 reads PRHDT; CDR2 reads FYEKMQ (reference sequence). With 5 bases clipped from V and 5 bases from J, the junction kept 6 bases outside the gene matches. The CDR3 has 15 residues. The CDR3 DNA follows: TGTGCCAGCAGCCTTGGACTAGCGGGGATGGAGACCCAGTACTTC. It is translated as CASSLGLAGMETQYF.

The chain has TRBV5-4 and TRBJ2-2, with D maybe TRBD1 (5 bases). Per the germline V gene, CDR1 is SGHNT and CDR2 is YYREEE (reference sequence). Trimming removed 5 bases from V and 5 bases from J, with 13 bases in between. The CDR3 has 14 amino acids. CDR3 bases: TGTGCCAGCAGACGCGAAGGGGCGACCGGGGAGCTGTTTTTT. It encodes CASRREGATGELFF. Combining the CDR3 with reference TRBV5-4 and TRBJ2-2 gives the whole variable domain ETGVTQSPTHLIKTRGQQVTLRCSSQSGHNTVSWYQQALGQGPQFIFQYYREEENGRGNFPPRFSGLQFPNYSSELNVNALELDDSALYLCASRREGATGELFFGEGSRLTVL.

The chain joins TRBV2 to TRBJ1-5; D is unresolved. Germline V gene sequence: CDR1 SNHLY, CDR2 FYNNEI. The ends were cut back, 4 bases at V and 4 bases at J, with 11 bases in the middle. This CDR3 has 14 residues. Here the CDR3 reads CASSAEQLNQPQHF. CDR3 nucleotide sequence: TGTGCCAGCAGTGCGGAACAGCTAAATCAGCCCCAGCATTTT.

The gene calls are TRBV5-1 and TRBJ1-4; D gene uncertain. The CDR3 loop spans 15 amino acids. Germline V lookup: CDR1 SGHRS, CDR2 YFSETQ. The V gene lost 1 base and the J gene lost 4 bases, with 11 bases spanning the gap. CDR3 sequence (DNA): TGCGCCAGCAGCTTGACAGCCATGAATAATGAAAAACTGTTTTTT. Protein: CASSLTAMNNEKLFF.

V and J are TRBV30 and TRBJ1-2; no clear D gene. CDR1 and CDR2 from the germline V gene are GTSNPN and SVGIG (reference sequence). The V gene lost 2 bases and the J gene lost 5 bases, with 6 bases spanning the gap. The CDR3 is 11 amino acids. CDR3 protein: CAWSLGYGYTF. The CDR3 DNA reads TGTGCCTGGAGTCTTGGTTATGGCTACACCTTC.

This sequence joins TRBV9 and TRBJ1-1; tentative D call: TRBD1 (6 bases). Trimming cost V 1 base and J 5 bases, with 15 bases left between them. CDR3 length: 15 residues. Per germline, CDR1 SGDLS and CDR2 YYNGEE. This chain's CDR3 is CASSVRGADVTEAFF. The DNA for the CDR3 is TGTGCCAGCAGCGTACGGGGGGCAGATGTGACTGAAGCTTTCTTT.

J is TRBJ2-1 and V is TRBV4-2, with 11 bases matching TRBD1. Germline CDR1 reads LGHNA; CDR2 reads YNFKEQ. The junction had 16 bases not matched to a gene; V was cut back by 4 bases and J by 11 bases. This CDR3 contains 17 residues. CDR3 DNA: TGTGCCAGCAGCCTCCAAGAGGCCGGGACAGGGGGTTATAAGCAGTTCTTC. Encoded protein: CASSLQEAGTGGYKQFF.

This clone was counted once. V and J are TRBV5-1 and TRBJ2-3; no firm D call. Germline CDR1 and CDR2: SGHRS and YFSETQ. This CDR3 is 13 amino acids long. The V end was cut by 0 bases, the J end by 3 bases, with 5 bases between. DNA for the CDR3: TGCGCCAGCAGCTTGGTCGTTACAGATACGCAGTATTTT. It translates to CASSLVVTDTQYF.

This chain links TRBV4-1 with TRBJ2-7; D is ambiguous. Trimming removed 2 bases from V and 1 base from J, with 6 bases in between. CDR3 length: 13 residues. Germline CDR1 and CDR2: MGHRA and YSYEKL. CDR3 sequence reads: CASSQPPSYEQYF. In DNA, the CDR3 is TGCGCCAGCAGCCAACCTCCTTCCTACGAGCAGTACTTC.

The chain recombines TRBV15 with TRBJ1-5; TRBD1 matches at 8 bases. J gave up 10 bases and V 1 base, and 9 bases lay outside the gene matches. Per the germline V gene, CDR1 is LNHNV and CDR2 is YYDKDF (reference sequence). CDR3 size: 15 residues. The DNA of the CDR3 is TGTGCCACCAGCAGAGCTGCGGACAGGGTCGATCCCCAGCATTTT. This translates into CATSRAADRVDPQHF. Full variable domain (remainder filled in from reference TRBV15 and TRBJ1-5): DAMVIQNPRYQVTQFGKPVTLSCSQTLNHNVMYWYQQKSSQAPKLLFHYYDKDFNNEADTPDNFQSRRPNTSFCFLDIRSPGLGDTAMYLCATSRAADRVDPQHFGDGTRLSIL.

V is TRBV7-6 and J is TRBJ1-4, with TRBD1 matching 10 bases. The germline gives CDR1 SGHVS, CDR2 FNYEAQ. The CDR3 loop spans 15 amino acids. V shed 6 bases and J 2 bases; nucleotides not matched to a gene: 3. The CDR3 nucleotides are TGTGCCAGCAGGCCGGGACAGGGGACTAATGAAAAACTGTTTTTT. Amino acids: CASRPGQGTNEKLFF.

V and J are TRBV7-9 and TRBJ2-1; the match to TRBD1 covers 8 bases. With V trimmed by 5 bases and J by 4 bases, 7 bases remained unmatched. The germline gives CDR1 SEHNR, CDR2 FQNEAQ (reference sequence). CDR3 length equals 15 residues. The CDR3, as DNA: TGTGCCAGCAGCCTGGGGGACAGGACTTACAATGAGCAGTTCTTC. Residues: CASSLGDRTYNEQFF.

The chain links TRBV5-1 to TRBJ2-2; 9 bases agree with TRBD2. Germline V gene data show CDR1 as SGHRS and CDR2 as YFSETQ. J lost 0 bases, V lost 4 bases, and 7 bases had no gene match. This CDR3 contains 17 residues. In DNA form, the CDR3 reads TGCGCCAGCAGCGAAGCAGCGGGAGGCTCGAACACCGGGGAGCTGTTTTTT. Translation gives CASSEAAGGSNTGELFF.

This chain joins TRBV21-1 and TRBJ2-3; TRBD1 was called by the table and not checked on the DNA. TRBV21-1 counts as a pseudogene. This CDR3 comprises 20 residues. The CDR3: CASSKVGCRQGRRKTDTQYF. DNA for the CDR3: TGTGCCAGCAGCAAAGTAGGATGTCGACAGGGGAGGAGAAAGACAGATACGCAGTATTTT.